The rows below give T cell receptor beta chains drawn from one sample of a study of blood T cell repertoires in COVID-19. Repertoires were generated with immunoSEQ multiplex PCR, while TCRdb's copy carries only in-frame clones and drops some. The sample yields 160,000 or so clones, 70% to 90% seen once. The sample taken for sequencing was peripheral blood. These receptors all come from a man aged 55 to 70 with acute or convalescent COVID-19. Each CDR3 is given with its conserved first and last residue. D genes are given only for firm matches. Part of the rows lack a size; the others show once, few, many or a class for expanded clones.

V	size	D	J	DNA	CDR3
TRBV5-8	few	TRBD1	TRBJ1-6	TGTGCCAGCACGGGACAGCTTTATTCACCCCTCCACTTT	CASTGQLYSPLHF
TRBV5-1	NA	TRBD1	TRBJ1-2	TGCGCCAGCAGCTCGCTAGGACAGGGGGCGACGGATGGCTACACCTTC	CASSSLGQGATDGYTF
TRBV5-1	NA	NA	TRBJ2-2	TGCGCCAGCAGCTTGGGGCAGGGAAGTTCCGGGGAGCTGTTTTTT	CASSLGQGSSGELFF
TRBV11-2	NA	NA	TRBJ2-7	TGTGCCAGCAGCTTAGTTTCAAGGGGGAGGGTAAACTCCTACGAGCAGTACTTC	CASSLVSRGRVNSYEQYF
TRBV18	NA	TRBD2	TRBJ2-2	TGTGCCAGCTCACCACCGATGCGGGGGGCAAATCACACCGGGGAGCTGTTTTTT	CASSPPMRGANHTGELFF
TRBV6-5	NA	TRBD1	TRBJ1-2	TGTGCCAGCAGTTCCCGACCGGGACAGGGTCCCACCTTC	CASSSRPGQGPTF
TRBV6-2/TRBV6-3	NA	TRBD2	TRBJ2-3	TGTGCCAGCAGCCCTACTGCTCCCGGGACTAGGGCAGATACGCAGTATTTT	CASSPTAPGTRADTQYF
TRBV7-9	NA	TRBD2	TRBJ2-1	TGTGCCAGCAGCTTAGTGGGTAGCGGGGAATACAATGAGCAGTTCTTC	CASSLVGSGEYNEQFF
TRBV19	once	TRBD1	TRBJ1-6	TGTGCCAGTAGTCCCTGGGACAGGGGAGATTCACCCCTCCACTTT	CASSPWDRGDSPLHF
TRBV4-1	few	TRBD1	TRBJ1-2	TGCGCCAGCAGGGGCGGACAGGGAGTTAGGTATGGCTACACCTTC	CASRGGQGVRYGYTF
TRBV6-6	NA	NA	TRBJ2-2	TGTGCCAGCAGTTATTCTCAGAGGGCCGGGGAGCTGTTTTTT	CASSYSQRAGELFF
TRBV30	NA	TRBD1	TRBJ1-5	TGTGCCTGGAGCCCGCCGGGACAGGGATATCAGCCCCAGCATTTT	CAWSPPGQGYQPQHF
TRBV10-3	NA	TRBD1	TRBJ1-1	TGTGCCATCAGTGTCGACAGGGCCGGAACTGAAGCTTTCTTT	CAISVDRAGTEAFF
TRBV12-3/TRBV12-4	once	NA	TRBJ1-3	TGTGCCAGCAGTTTATCTCCCGGAAACACCATATATTTT	CASSLSPGNTIYF
TRBV6-6	once	NA	TRBJ1-1	TGTGCCAGCGGGAGGGGAGGCCTATCGGGCACTGAAGCTTTCTTT	CASGRGGLSGTEAFF
TRBV20-1	NA	NA	TRBJ2-5	TGCAGTGCTAGTAAAGGACAGCAAGAGACCCAGTACTTC	CSASKGQQETQYF
TRBV5-5	NA	NA	TRBJ2-2	TGTGCCAGCAGGAGACAGGTCGAGGAGCTGTTTTTT	CASRRQVEELFF
TRBV5-4	NA	NA	TRBJ2-7	TGTGCCAGCAGCTTGGACCAGTTTGCCTACGAGCAGTACTTC	CASSLDQFAYEQYF
TRBV4-1	NA	TRBD2	TRBJ2-2	TGCGCCAGCAGCCAGAGACTAGCGGGGGGGCTAATAGGGACCGGGGAGCTGTTTTTT	CASSQRLAGGLIGTGELFF
TRBV9	NA	NA	TRBJ2-2	TGTGCCAGCAGCGTAGCGACTTCCGGGGAGCTGTTTTTT	CASSVATSGELFF
TRBV23-1	NA	NA	TRBJ1-1	TGCGCCAGCAGCCATGAGCCCATGAACACTGAAGCTTTCTTT	CASSHEPMNTEAFF
TRBV18	NA	NA	TRBJ1-1	TGTGCCAGCTCCGAGAGGAACACTGAAGCTTTCTTT	CASSERNTEAFF
TRBV15	NA	NA	TRBJ2-3	TGTGCCACCAGTCCTCCTTCAGATACGCAGTATTTT	CATSPPSDTQYF
TRBV9	NA	TRBD2	TRBJ2-1	TGTGCCAGCAGCGTTACTAGCGGGGGGAATGAGCAGTTCTTC	CASSVTSGGNEQFF
TRBV7-6	few	NA	TRBJ2-1	TGTGCCAGCAGCTTAACCACCAACAGGGGAGGATACAATGAGCAGTTCTTC	CASSLTTNRGGYNEQFF
TRBV7-2	NA	NA	TRBJ2-2	TGTGCCAGCAGCTTATTATCAGTATCTCCCGGGGAGCTGTTTTTT	CASSLLSVSPGELFF
TRBV5-5	once	TRBD1	TRBJ1-2	TGTGCCAGCAGCTTGGACGGGACAGGGGCCTCTGGCTACACCTTC	CASSLDGTGASGYTF
TRBV3-1/TRBV3-2	NA	NA	TRBJ1-1	TGTGCCAGCAGCCAAAAAAGCGGAAGTAGTGCTTTCTTT	CASSQKSGSSAFF
TRBV3-1/TRBV3-2	NA	NA	TRBJ1-5	TGTGCCAGCTCTCTACCCTCCCAGCCCCAGCATTTT	CASSLPSQPQHF
TRBV5-1	NA	TRBD1	TRBJ1-2	TGCGCCAGCAGCGGCGGACAGGGGGCTGGAGGCTACACCTTC	CASSGGQGAGGYTF
TRBV5-1	NA	NA	TRBJ2-3	TGCGCCAGCAGCGGAGGCGCTAGCACAGATACGCAGTATTTT	CASSGGASTDTQYF
TRBV4-1	NA	TRBD1	TRBJ2-5	TGCGCCAGCACCCCCAGACAGGGGGAGGAGACCCAGTACTTC	CASTPRQGEETQYF
TRBV29-1	NA	NA	TRBJ1-4	TGCAGCGTTGAACTACAGACTAATGAAAAACTGTTTTTT	CSVELQTNEKLFF
TRBV9	once	NA	TRBJ1-1	TGTGCCAGCAGCCAATTAGATCTTGCAGCTTTCTTT	CASSQLDLAAFF
TRBV5-6	NA	NA	TRBJ2-7	TGTGCCAGCAGCTTGGAACAGGGTTCCTACGAGCAGTACTTC	CASSLEQGSYEQYF
TRBV5-1	NA	TRBD1	TRBJ2-3	TGCGCCAGCAGCACCGGCGGGACAGGGGGCGCAGATACGCAGTATTTT	CASSTGGTGGADTQYF
TRBV5-4	NA	TRBD1	TRBJ2-6	TGTGCCAGCAGCGCCGGGACAGGGAGTGGGGCCAACGTCCTGACTTTC	CASSAGTGSGANVLTF
TRBV7-9	NA	NA	TRBJ1-3	TGTGCCAGCAGTATTCGGGGAACTGGAAACACCATATATTTT	CASSIRGTGNTIYF
TRBV15	NA	TRBD1	TRBJ1-2	TGTGCCACCAGCACCCTGACAGGGGGCTATGGCTACACCTTC	CATSTLTGGYGYTF
TRBV18	NA	TRBD1	TRBJ1-2	TGTGCCAGCTCACCAGACAGGGGCGCTGGCTACACCTTC	CASSPDRGAGYTF